This record covers a single TCR beta chain. The antigen remains unidentified. The ends lost 1 base at V and 4 bases at J; junction bases unmatched: 9. CDR3 length equals 16 residues. Germline V CDR1 and CDR2: SGHRS, YFSETQ. These data are taken from a study of blood T cells in healthy people across ages. Whole-study results and caveats: More naive CD4+ cells and higher diversity marked long-lived donors relative to aged donors. Strong correlation was found linking TCR beta diversity to naive T cell percentage.

With a J-beta primer mix and a sample-barcoded 5' primer, a second PCR ran about 7 to 11 cycles. One entry per CDR3 protein results from TCRdb running MiXCR on the 5' RACE reads. Of 650,000 to 1,000,000 distinct CDR3 sequences detected, 30% to 45% appear once; the ten largest clones hold 10% to 15%. The draw of peripheral blood yielded ten milliliters from each donor. The TCR was taken from a man aged 18 to 29 in good health. The V and J genes are TRBV5-1 and TRBJ2-5; 8 bases map to TRBD2. The sequenced material came from blood. The DNA of the CDR3 is TGCGCCAGCAGCTTGACGGGAGGGGCGGAGGGAGAGACCCAGTACTTC. Protein: CASSLTGGAEGETQYF.